This is a list of T cell receptor beta chains from one sample in a study of patients and donors after allogeneic stem cell transplantation. TCRdb ran MiXCR on the RT-PCR reads and lists one entry per CDR3 protein. The table has more than 850,000 distinct CDR3 sequences, roughly 18% seen once. The sequencing sample was made of blood, either unsorted or a sorted T cell fraction (not recorded which). Source of these receptors: a human donor who was either an allogeneic HSCT recipient or a stem cell or donor lymphocyte infusion donor (not recorded which). It is not recorded whose cells these are; they may come from a transplant donor. CDR3s include the opening cysteine and the closing phenylalanine or tryptophan. Each record gives: V gene, J gene, D gene, clone size, CDR3 DNA, CDR3 protein. The D gene is left open where the match is weak. Clone size is shown for a subset of rows, as once, few, many or a class of expanded clone.

TRBV28	TRBJ2-3	TRBD1	-	TGTGCCAGCTTGGACAGGAAGAGGTCGGATACGCAGTATTTT	CASLDRKRSDTQYF
TRBV5-6	TRBJ2-5	-	-	TGTGCCAGCAGCTTGGGGATGACAGCTTCTTTC	CASSLGMTASF
TRBV4-1	TRBJ1-1	-	-	TGCGCCAGCAGCCAAGAACAGTCCTTCACTGAAGCTTTCTTT	CASSQEQSFTEAFF
TRBV2	TRBJ2-3	-	once	TGTGCCAGCATGATCAGGCTTCCAGATACGCAGTATTTT	CASMIRLPDTQYF
TRBV5-6	TRBJ2-2	-	-	TGTGCCAGCAGCAGCTATAAGACAGGACTGAACACCGGGGAGCTGTTTTTT	CASSSYKTGLNTGELFF
TRBV12-3/TRBV12-4	TRBJ2-2	-	few	TGTGCCAGCAGTGAGACGGGACTTGGCCACGGGGACACCGGGGAGCTGTTTTTT	CASSETGLGHGDTGELFF
TRBV27	TRBJ1-6	-	few	TGTGCCAGCCGTAAAGGGAATTCACCCCTCCACTTT	CASRKGNSPLHF
TRBV21-1	TRBJ2-1	-	few	TGTGCCAGCAGCCCAACAGTTCCCTCCTACAATGAGCAGTTCTTC	CASSPTVPSYNEQFF
TRBV5-1	TRBJ1-1	TRBD1	-	TGCGCCAGCAGCTTGGCGGACAGGGGTAGGGGTGAAGCTTTCTTT	CASSLADRGRGEAFF
TRBV12-3/TRBV12-4	TRBJ1-1	-	many	TGTGCCAGCAGTCTTCGGGTGGGTCTCCCTGAAGCTTTCTTT	CASSLRVGLPEAFF
TRBV5-1	TRBJ2-7	TRBD2	-	TGCGCCAGCAGCCGGGAGGGCCCGTCCTACGAGCAGTACTTC	CASSREGPSYEQYF
TRBV29-1	TRBJ1-2	-	few	TGCAGCGTCGGGGTTGTCACGTCGAGTGGCTACACCTTC	CSVGVVTSSGYTF
TRBV12-3/TRBV12-4	TRBJ1-4	-	few	TGTGCCAGCACCTACAGGGCTGTTGCAACTAATGAAAAACTGTTTTTT	CASTYRAVATNEKLFF
TRBV7-2	TRBJ2-1	TRBD1	-	TGTGCCAGCAGCTTATACCCAGGACAGGGAATCTACAATGAGCAGTTCTTC	CASSLYPGQGIYNEQFF
TRBV25-1	TRBJ1-1	-	-	TGTGCCAGCAGTGAATACGGGGGGGGAAGTACTGAAGCTTTCTTT	CASSEYGGGSTEAFF
TRBV6-2/TRBV6-3	TRBJ2-1	TRBD2	few	TGTGCCAGTCGGGGGGGGCGGGTGAATGAGCAGTTCTTC	CASRGGRVNEQFF
TRBV5-1	TRBJ2-3	TRBD1	few	TGCGCCAGCAGCATGGGGACAGGGGGCCCGGAGGATACGCAGTATTTT	CASSMGTGGPEDTQYF
TRBV9	TRBJ2-7	-	-	TGTGCCAGCAGCCCCAGAGTTAGGGGCTCCTACGAGCAGTACTTC	CASSPRVRGSYEQYF
TRBV25-1	TRBJ2-1	-	many	TGTGCCAGCAGCGTACTAGACCATGAGCAGTTCTTC	CASSVLDHEQFF
TRBV4-3	TRBJ2-3	-	few	TGCGCCAGCAGCCAAGATAGCGGCGGACCCTCCGGAGATACGCAGTATTTT	CASSQDSGGPSGDTQYF
TRBV19	TRBJ2-7	-	-	TGTGCCAGTAGTATTAAGGCAGGGCACTCCTACGAGCAGTACTTC	CASSIKAGHSYEQYF
TRBV30	TRBJ1-2	-	once	TGTGCCTGGAACCCCTCCGGGGTAGATGGCTACACCTTC	CAWNPSGVDGYTF
TRBV20-1	TRBJ1-1	-	-	TGCAGTGCTAGGGGAGGCTCAGGTTCGGACACTGAAGCTTTCTTT	CSARGGSGSDTEAFF
TRBV5-1	TRBJ1-3	-	few	TGCGCCAGCAGCTTGGAAGGGCCAATCGCCGGAGGGACCATATATTTT	CASSLEGPIAGGTIYF
TRBV11-3	TRBJ2-1	TRBD2	-	TGTGCCAGCAGCTTATGGGCGGGAGTAGTCAATGAGCAGTTCTTC	CASSLWAGVVNEQFF
TRBV4-3	TRBJ1-1	-	few	TGCGCCAGCAGCCAAGGGGCAGCAAACACTGAAGCTTTCTTT	CASSQGAANTEAFF
TRBV20-1	TRBJ2-2	-	few	TGCAGTGCTAGTAAACGGCGGCGCACCGGGGAGCTGTTTTTT	CSASKRRRTGELFF
TRBV30	TRBJ1-6	TRBD1	few	TGTGCCTTCAAGACAGGGAGCTCCTATAATTCACCCCTCCACTTT	CAFKTGSSYNSPLHF
TRBV9	TRBJ2-3	TRBD1	once	TGTGCCAGCAGCGGGGGACAGGGGACAAGCACAGATACGCAGTATTTT	CASSGGQGTSTDTQYF
TRBV27	TRBJ2-7	TRBD2	-	TGTGCCAGCAGTTTGGGCGGGAGGGACTACGAGCAGTACTTC	CASSLGGRDYEQYF
TRBV10-3	TRBJ2-3	TRBD2	few	TGTGCCATCAGTGAGAGGATGGCGGGGGGACCAGATACGCAGTATTTT	CAISERMAGGPDTQYF
TRBV6-5	TRBJ1-2	-	-	TGTGCCAGCAGTTACCTTCACCGGGTACAGGGTTTCTATGGCTACACCTTC	CASSYLHRVQGFYGYTF
TRBV18	TRBJ2-2	-	few	TGTGCCAGCTCACCATTTCACACCGGGGAGCTGTTTTTT	CASSPFHTGELFF
TRBV3-1	TRBJ2-7	-	-	TGTGCCAGCAGCCAGGCTGGGACCTACGAGCAGTACTTC	CASSQAGTYEQYF
TRBV20-1	TRBJ1-4	-	few	TGCAGTGCTACGACGAATGAAAAACTGTTTTTT	CSATTNEKLFF
TRBV5-1	TRBJ1-5	-	few	TGCGCCAGCAGCTTGGACCAGGGCGAGAATCAGCCCCAGCATTTT	CASSLDQGENQPQHF
TRBV20-1	TRBJ1-1	-	few	TGCAGTGCTAGAGGGGGGGATGGAGACACTGAAGCTTTCTTT	CSARGGDGDTEAFF
TRBV4-1	TRBJ1-1	-	-	TGCGCCAGCAGCCAGGGGGGGATCAGTAGGAACACTGAAGCTTTCTTT	CASSQGGISRNTEAFF
TRBV20-1	TRBJ2-4	-	-	TGCAGTGCTAGAGAACGATGGGGGGAAGACATTCAGTACTTC	CSARERWGEDIQYF
TRBV18	TRBJ1-1	-	few	TGTGCCAGCTCACCTACTGCCAGGAAGATGAACACTGAAGCTTTCTTT	CASSPTARKMNTEAFF
TRBV5-6	TRBJ1-5	-	-	TGTGCCAGCACTAGATACCAGGGCAAGGAGGATCAGCCCCAGCATTTT	CASTRYQGKEDQPQHF
TRBV12-3/TRBV12-4	TRBJ1-1	TRBD1	-	TGTGCCAGCAGTACTGGGACAGTTGAAGCTTTCTTT	CASSTGTVEAFF
TRBV29-1	TRBJ2-5	-	-	TGCAGCGTCGTGTTTAACACCCTCGATGGAACCCAGTACTTC	CSVVFNTLDGTQYF
TRBV18	TRBJ2-7	-	-	TGTGCCAGCTCACCACCGGTGGGCTCTCCCGAGCAGTACTTC	CASSPPVGSPEQYF
TRBV2	TRBJ1-2	-	few	TGTGCCAGCAGTGGAGAGGGGTACGGCTATGGCTACACCTTC	CASSGEGYGYGYTF
TRBV5-6	TRBJ2-7	TRBD1	many	TGTGCCAGCAACGGACAGGGTGTCGGCGAGCAGTACTTC	CASNGQGVGEQYF
TRBV20-1	TRBJ2-5	TRBD1	-	TGCAGTGCTAGGCCGACAGGGCTGGAGACCCAGTACTTC	CSARPTGLETQYF
TRBV20-1	TRBJ2-2	TRBD2	few	TGCAGTGCTAGGGGGCCCACCGGGACTAGGAACACCGGGGAGCTGTTTTTT	CSARGPTGTRNTGELFF
TRBV12-3/TRBV12-4	TRBJ2-5	TRBD2	few	TGTGCCAGCATGGGACTATCCTACCAAGAGACCCAGTACTTC	CASMGLSYQETQYF
TRBV7-2	TRBJ1-2	-	-	TGTGCCAGCACCTCGTCACTCCCGGTGATAAACTATGGCTACACCTTC	CASTSSLPVINYGYTF
TRBV7-3	TRBJ2-3	-	-	TGTGCCAGCAGCTTAAGGTCCCCCCCAGATACGCAGTATTTT	CASSLRSPPDTQYF
TRBV4-3	TRBJ2-2	TRBD1	-	TGCGCCAGCAGCCAAGGTGGCAGGGGGCGAGACACCGGGGAGCTGTTTTTT	CASSQGGRGRDTGELFF
TRBV25-1	TRBJ1-4	TRBD1	-	TGTGCCAGCGGGCAAGGACAGGGTGGAGTGGCTAATGAAAAACTGTTTTTT	CASGQGQGGVANEKLFF
TRBV20-1	TRBJ1-5	TRBD1	few	TGCAGTGCTCCCAGGGACAGGGGACTAAATCAGCCCCAGCATTTT	CSAPRDRGLNQPQHF
TRBV7-2	TRBJ2-5	-	-	TGTGCCAGCAGCAGATACCGTCTAGGCGGAGGAGAGACCCAGTACTTC	CASSRYRLGGGETQYF